These T cell receptor beta chains were read from a single sample in a study of human T cells and chemical hapten exposure. MiXCR was run by TCRdb on the RACE reads, yielding one entry per CDR3 protein. The sample consists of 190,000 or so distinct CDR3 sequences, around 23% of them appearing once. The source material was whole blood, sampled in connection with sensitization to the hapten diphenylcyclopropenone (DPC). The receptors come from a woman aged 40 to 50 with alopecia areata. Some clones in this sample may be carry-over from other donors' samples. The CDR3 runs from the conserved cysteine through the conserved F or W. D genes are given only for firm matches. Part of the rows lack a size; the others show once, few, many or a class for expanded clones.

TRBJ2-3	TRBV27	-	15	-	TGTGCCAGCAGTTGGACTCGGCGGAGCACAGATACGCAGTATTTT	CASSWTRRSTDTQYF
TRBJ1-5	TRBV20-1	-	14	-	TGCAGTGCTAGGAAAGGAGGGCCCAATCAGCCCCAGCATTTT	CSARKGGPNQPQHF
TRBJ1-2	TRBV15	-	15	few	TGTGCCACCAGCAGAGATCCTAGGAGGGACTATGGCTACACCTTC	CATSRDPRRDYGYTF
TRBJ2-2	TRBV15	-	18	-	TGTGCCACCAGCAGGGGAAGGCTTTTCGGGGGCAACACCGGGGAGCTGTTTTTT	CATSRGRLFGGNTGELFF
TRBJ1-2	TRBV29-1	-	14	-	TGCAGCGCAACCCCCTGGGACTTTAACTATGGCTACACCTTC	CSATPWDFNYGYTF
TRBJ2-5	TRBV4-1	TRBD2	16	few	TGCGCCAGCAGCCTGGAAGGAGCGGGAGGGCCCGAGACCCAGTACTTC	CASSLEGAGGPETQYF
TRBJ2-2	TRBV5-1	TRBD2	14	few	TGCGCCAGCCAGACTAGCGGCCACACCGGGGAGCTGTTTTTT	CASQTSGHTGELFF
TRBJ2-7	TRBV7-9	TRBD2	16	-	TGTGCCAGCAGCTTCGGACTAGCGGGCCCTACCTACGAGCAGTACTTC	CASSFGLAGPTYEQYF
TRBJ2-1	TRBV6-5	-	13	many	TGTGCCAGCAGTTACGGGACCTACAATGAGCAGTTCTTC	CASSYGTYNEQFF
TRBJ2-7	TRBV27	-	15	-	TGTGCCAGCAGTTTCCGGGACCTGGGACGGTCCGAGCAGTACTTC	CASSFRDLGRSEQYF
TRBJ2-7	TRBV9	-	14	-	TGTGCCAGCAGCCCCCGGGACACCCTCTACGAGCAGTACTTC	CASSPRDTLYEQYF
TRBJ1-1	TRBV29-1	-	13	many	TGCAGCGTTGAAGGCAACGGGGGACCTGAAGCTTTCTTT	CSVEGNGGPEAFF